This entry describes one T cell receptor (beta chain). The entry originates in a study of cytomegalovirus exposure and HLA in healthy donors. The CDR3 sequence is 15 residues long. Trimming shortened V by 4 bases and J by 0 bases, and 8 bases separated the two germline ends. CDR1 and CDR2 from the germline V gene are SGHDT and YYEEEE. A multiplex PCR was run with 60 Vbeta primers and 13 Jbeta primers. Generated by immunoSEQ multiplex PCR, the TCRdb table keeps only in-frame clones and is missing some. The sample lists under 130,000 clones; around 80% were seen once. V usage is TRBV5-6 and J usage is TRBJ2-6; D is perhaps TRBD1 (6 bases). This sequence was found in a male donor in good health and CMV-seronegative. Sequencing was carried out using PBMCs. CDR3: CASSGQSSGANVLTF. The DNA of the CDR3 is TGTGCCAGCAGCGGACAGAGCTCTGGGGCCAACGTCCTGACTTTC.